The 18 T cell receptor beta chains listed next were all sequenced from one sample in a study of PD-L1 blockade in urothelial cancer. The repertoire was sequenced with immunoSEQ multiplex PCR; TCRdb's copy has only in-frame clones and lacks some. The profile covers around 35,000 clones, with under 90% appearing a single time and roughly 18% taken by the ten largest. This sample comprised PBMCs, obtained around atezolizumab (anti-PD-L1) treatment. Source of these receptors: a man aged 60 to 69 with urothelial cancer.

Here the CDR3 DNA reads TGCAGCGTAGCCTGGACAGAACAAGAGACCCAGTACTTC. Amino acids: CSVAWTEQETQYF. The rearrangement joins TRBV29-1 to TRBJ2-5, with D maybe TRBD1 (6 bases). Germline CDR1 and CDR2: SQVTM and ANQGSEA. V was clipped by 6 bases and J by 2 bases, with 13 bases between them. The CDR3 is made up of 13 amino acids.

This chain links TRBV21-1 with TRBJ2-3; the DNA was not compared with TRBD2, the D call given in the table. TRBV21-1 is a pseudogene segment. The length of the CDR3 is 16 residues. CDR3 amino acids: CASSRDQERGSDTQYF. As DNA, the CDR3 is TGTGCCAGCAGCAGGGACCAGGAGCGGGGATCAGATACGCAGTATTTT.

This chain uses TRBV5-1 with TRBJ2-5; 8 bases line up with TRBD2. V was clipped by 0 bases and J by 4 bases; unmatched bases: 11. Per the germline V gene, CDR1 is SGHRS and CDR2 is YFSETQ. The CDR3 has 17 residues. The CDR3 reads CASSLDPLAVRGETQYF. CDR3 sequence (DNA): TGCGCCAGCAGCTTGGACCCACTAGCGGTCAGGGGAGAGACCCAGTACTTC.

The CDR3 DNA reads as TGTGCCAGCAGTGGGGGACAGGGCCTGGGCTATAATTCACCCCTCCACTTT. Protein product: CASSGGQGLGYNSPLHF. The chain is built from TRBV25-1 and TRBJ1-6, with 9 bases matching TRBD1. The CDR3 covers 17 residues. Trimming removed 4 bases from V and 3 bases from J; junction bases left unmatched: 7. The germline V gene has CDR1 MGHDK and CDR2 SYGVNS.

The gene calls are TRBV5-1 and TRBJ2-7; 8 nucleotides match TRBD1. CDR3 length: 13 amino acids. Germline V CDR1 and CDR2: SGHRS, YFSETQ. After removal of 5 bases from V and 3 bases from J, the junction contained 4 bases not matched to a gene. The CDR3 sequence: CASRSQGVYEQYF. Here the CDR3 DNA reads TGCGCCAGCAGATCACAGGGGGTCTACGAGCAGTACTTC.

J is TRBJ2-2 and V is TRBV6-1; no definite D call. The CDR3 is 14 residues long. The V gene's germline CDR1 is MNHNS and CDR2 SASEGT. V lost 2 bases to trimming and J lost 0 bases, with 4 bases between them. The CDR3: CASSEQANTGELFF. The CDR3 DNA is TGTGCCAGCAGTGAACAGGCGAACACCGGGGAGCTGTTTTTT.

The chain employs TRBV5-1 and TRBJ2-2; 7 bases match TRBD1. The length of the CDR3 is 16 residues. From germline, CDR1 is SGHRS and CDR2 YFSETQ. The J segment lost 0 bases and the V segment lost 0 bases, leaving 2 bases of the junction unmatched. The CDR3 DNA is TGCGCCAGCAGCTTGGACGGGACAGCGAACACCGGGGAGCTGTTTTTT. Protein: CASSLDGTANTGELFF.

This chain joins TRBV28 and TRBJ1-2; 10 bases align to TRBD1. The CDR3 sequence is 13 residues long. J lost 8 bases, V lost 6 bases, and 6 bases had no gene match. In germline, CDR1 is MDHEN, CDR2 SYDVKM. The CDR3: CASRGDRGLGYTF. CDR3 DNA: TGTGCCAGCAGAGGGGACAGGGGACTGGGCTACACCTTC.

The rearrangement uses TRBV25-1 and TRBJ2-1; maybe TRBD1 (5 bases). The CDR3 is 15 residues long. Germline V gene sequence: CDR1 MGHDK, CDR2 SYGVNS. Trimming took off 4 bases at V and 9 bases at J, with 19 bases between the two ends. DNA of the CDR3: TGTGCCAGCAGTGGGGGCGGCCAGGCCCGGCGTGAGCAGTTCTTC. Protein product: CASSGGGQARREQFF.

This chain joins TRBV27 and TRBJ1-1, with 7 bases identical to TRBD1. V lost 3 bases and J lost 10; bases outside the gene matches: 17. Looked up from germline, CDR1 is MNHEY and CDR2 is SMNVEV (reference sequence). The CDR3 loop spans 16 amino acids. CDR3 amino acids: CASSFLRQGADVRAFF. CDR3 nucleotides: TGTGCCAGCAGTTTCCTACGACAGGGCGCAGATGTACGAGCTTTCTTT.

The chain couples TRBV5-4 to TRBJ1-3, with 8 bases identical to TRBD1. With V trimmed by 3 bases and J by 6 bases, 5 bases remained unmatched. From germline, CDR1 is SGHNT and CDR2 YYREEE (reference sequence). The CDR3 length is 14 residues. For the CDR3, the DNA is TGTGCCAGCAGCTCGGGACAGGCGGAAAACACCATATATTTT. Translation: CASSSGQAENTIYF.

The J gene is TRBJ1-3, the V gene TRBV19; 10 bases agree with TRBD1. The ends lost 6 bases at V and 2 bases at J; junction bases unmatched: 4. The CDR3 contains 15 residues. Germline V CDR1 and CDR2: LNHDA, SQIVND (reference sequence). In DNA, the CDR3 is TGTGCCAGTAGAGCCGGGACAGGGGCTGGAAACACCATATATTTT. As protein: CASRAGTGAGNTIYF.

In its sample, this clone was seen a few times. The chain combines TRBV2 with TRBJ2-1; D is perhaps TRBD2 (5 bases). The CDR3 length is 16 residues. The germline V gene has CDR1 SNHLY and CDR2 FYNNEI. V dropped 6 bases and J dropped 4 bases, with 19 bases sitting between them. The CDR3: CASRAIQQRLYNEQFF. CDR3 nucleotides: TGTGCCAGCAGGGCAATACAGCAGCGGTTATACAATGAGCAGTTCTTC.

The V gene is TRBV10-3, the J gene TRBJ2-7; 9 positions match TRBD1. The V segment lost 3 bases and the J segment 2 bases; nucleotides outside the gene matches: 2. The CDR3 is 14 residues long. Germline V gene sequence: CDR1 ENHRY, CDR2 SYGVKD. The CDR3 loop reads CAISEGQGPYEQYF. CDR3 nucleotide sequence: TGTGCCATCAGTGAAGGACAGGGGCCCTACGAGCAGTACTTC.

The CDR3 DNA sequence: TGTGCCAGCAACTTACCAGGGTCCTACGAGCAGTACTTC. The encoded protein is CASNLPGSYEQYF. This chain uses TRBV5-6 with TRBJ2-7; possible D gene TRBD1, 5 bases. Germline CDR1 and CDR2: SGHDT and YYEEEE. The length of the CDR3 is 13 residues. The V end lost 6 bases, the J end lost 1 base, and 11 bases lay between the germline ends.

This chain links TRBV6-1 with TRBJ2-5; 9 bases map to TRBD2. CDR3 size: 15 residues. Germline CDR1 reads MNHNS; CDR2 reads SASEGT. Trimming removed 2 bases from V and 5 bases from J; junction bases left unmatched: 6. The CDR3 loop is CASSELKSGGETQYF. The DNA for the CDR3 is TGTGCCAGCAGTGAATTGAAAAGCGGGGGGGAGACCCAGTACTTC.

In this sample, this clone turned up a few times. J is TRBJ1-6 and V is TRBV10-3, with 7 nucleotides matching TRBD1. The CDR3 extends over 17 amino acids. Germline trimming cut 3 bases from V and 9 bases from J; bases unmatched to any gene: 14. Germline lookup yields CDR1 ENHRY and CDR2 SYGVKD. CDR3 sequence (DNA): TGTGCCATCAGTGATCCTCTCAGGACAGGATCAACTTCACCCCTCCACTTT. Translated: CAISDPLRTGSTSPLHF.

The V call is TRBV18, the J call TRBJ2-2; TRBD1 matches at 9 bases. This CDR3 region has 15 residues. Germline V CDR1 and CDR2: KGHSH, LQKENI. The ends lost 2 bases at V and 6 bases at J; junction bases unmatched: 4. CDR3 nucleotides: TGTGCCAGCTCACCAGGGACAGGGTCTGCCGGGGAGCTGTTTTTT. It translates to CASSPGTGSAGELFF.